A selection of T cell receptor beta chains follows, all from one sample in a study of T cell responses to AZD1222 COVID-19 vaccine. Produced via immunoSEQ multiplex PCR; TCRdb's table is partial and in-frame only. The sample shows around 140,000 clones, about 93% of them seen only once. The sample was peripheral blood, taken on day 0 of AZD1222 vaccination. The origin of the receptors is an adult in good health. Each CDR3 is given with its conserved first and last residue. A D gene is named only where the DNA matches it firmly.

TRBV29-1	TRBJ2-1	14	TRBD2	CSSRGLAENNEQFF	TGCAGCTCTCGGGGACTAGCGGAAAACAATGAGCAGTTCTTC
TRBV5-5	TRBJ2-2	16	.	CASRQNTGPNTGELFF	TGTGCCAGCAGACAAAATACGGGGCCTAACACCGGGGAGCTGTTTTTT
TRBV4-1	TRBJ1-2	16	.	CASSPRGNQLNYGYTF	TGCGCCAGCAGCCCTCGGGGGAATCAACTTAACTATGGCTACACCTTC
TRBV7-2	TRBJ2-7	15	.	CASSLAGRASYEQYF	TGTGCCAGCAGCCTTGCTGGAAGGGCCTCCTACGAGCAGTACTTC
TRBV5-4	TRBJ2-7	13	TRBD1	CASRRDRVFEQYF	TGTGCCAGCCGCAGGGACAGGGTATTCGAGCAGTACTTC
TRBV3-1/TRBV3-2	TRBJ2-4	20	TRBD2	CASSRRTGILAGVAKNIQYF	TGTGCCAGCAGCCGAAGGACAGGGATACTAGCGGGAGTAGCCAAAAACATTCAGTACTTC
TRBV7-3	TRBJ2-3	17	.	CASSLGLSGGAQDTQYF	TGTGCCAGCAGCTTGGGGTTGAGCGGAGGGGCACAAGATACGCAGTATTTT
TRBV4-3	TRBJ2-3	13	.	CASSQETGDTQYF	TGCGCCAGCAGCCAAGAAACCGGTGATACGCAGTATTTT
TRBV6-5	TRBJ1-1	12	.	CASSPSRTQAFF	TGTGCCAGCAGTCCCTCAAGGACACAGGCTTTCTTT
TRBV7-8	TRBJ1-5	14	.	CASSFGGERQPQHF	TGTGCCAGCAGCTTTGGCGGGGAGCGTCAGCCCCAGCATTTT
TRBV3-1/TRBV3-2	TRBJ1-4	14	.	CASSQDAVAEELFF	TGTGCCAGCAGCCAAGACGCCGTAGCGGAGGAACTGTTTTTT
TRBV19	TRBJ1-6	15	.	CASSIAAGLSSPLHF	TGTGCCAGTAGTATAGCGGCGGGGTTGAGTTCACCCCTCCACTTT
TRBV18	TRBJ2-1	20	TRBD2	CASSPPTSRLAVTLVDEQFF	TGTGCCAGCTCACCGCCGACTTCCAGACTAGCGGTTACGCTGGTCGATGAGCAGTTCTTC
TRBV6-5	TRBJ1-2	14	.	CASSYSEQGRRYTF	TGTGCCAGCAGTTACTCGGAACAGGGTCGACGCTACACCTTC
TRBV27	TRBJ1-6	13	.	CASRSSYNSPLHF	TGTGCCAGCAGAAGCTCCTATAATTCACCCCTCCACTTT